A single sample gave rise to the 12 T cell receptor beta chains below, sequenced in a study of blood T cells in healthy people across ages. Together with a sample-barcoded 5' primer, a J-beta primer mix was included in a second PCR lasting about 7 to 11 cycles. One entry per CDR3 protein, called by TCRdb with MiXCR from the 5' RACE reads. The top ten clones hold 15% to 20% of a sample with around 800,000 distinct CDR3 sequences, 35% to 60% of them seen once. The sequenced material came from blood. Receptors originate from a man at least 80 years old in good health.

Concerning this clonotype: One end of the junction fails to match germline, which may point to a read error. The chain has TRBV20-1 and TRBJ1-6; 8 bases agree with TRBD1. CDR3 length equals 14 residues. From germline, CDR1 is DFQATT and CDR2 SNEGSKA (reference sequence). The CDR3 bases are TGCAGTGCTAGCATACAGGGGGACAATTCACCCCCCCACTTT. Its protein is CSASIQGDNSPPHF.

The chain carries TRBV4-3 and TRBJ2-1; maybe TRBD1 (5 bases). The J call is in doubt because the DNA end fits TRBJ2-7 better. Germline V CDR1 and CDR2: LGHNA, YSLEER. CDR3 length equals 15 residues. The CDR3 DNA reads as TGCGCCAGCAGCCAAGATGCGACAGCCTACAATGAGCAGTACTTC. Translating it yields CASSQDATAYNEQYF.

This clonotype was seen more than once but under ten times. V is TRBV3-1 and J is TRBJ2-7; the D gene is possibly TRBD1 (7 bases). Trimming pared 0 bases from V and 3 bases from J, leaving 12 bases between. Looked up from germline, CDR1 is LGHDT and CDR2 is YNNKEL (reference sequence). The CDR3 extends over 15 amino acids. In DNA form, the CDR3 reads TGTGCCAGCAGCCAAGAGCAGGGGGGTTACTACGAGCAGTACTTC. Translated, it gives CASSQEQGGYYEQYF.

A few counts support this clonotype. The chain has TRBV5-1 and TRBJ1-5; D is unresolved. The CDR3 extends over 16 amino acids. The germline CDR1 and CDR2 sequences are SGHRS and YFSETQ. Trimming removed 0 bases at V and 1 base at J, with 11 bases between. CDR3 residues: CASSLDGTGSNQPQHF. The CDR3 DNA follows: TGCGCCAGCAGCTTGGACGGAACCGGGAGCAATCAGCCCCAGCATTTT. Supplemented by reference TRBV5-1 and TRBJ1-5, the full variable domain reads KAGVTQTPRYLIKTRGQQVTLSCSPISGHRSVSWYQQTPGQGLQFLFEYFSETQRNKGNFPGRFSGRQFSNSRSEMNVSTLELGDSALYLCASSLDGTGSNQPQHFGDGTRLSIL.

This clonotype was seen repeatedly, ten times or more. The chain recombines TRBV28 with TRBJ2-1; the match to TRBD1 covers 7 bases. The V segment lost 3 bases and the J segment 9 bases; nucleotides outside the gene matches: 5. CDR1 MDHEN and CDR2 SYDVKM come from the germline V gene. The CDR3 is made up of 13 amino acids. CDR3 sequence (DNA): TGTGCCAGCAGTTTGGGGACAGACCTTGAGCAGTTCTTC. Protein: CASSLGTDLEQFF.

V and J are TRBV20-1 and TRBJ2-7; 12 nucleotides match TRBD1. This CDR3 comprises 13 residues. Per the germline V gene, CDR1 is DFQATT and CDR2 is SNEGSKA (reference sequence). The J segment lost 6 bases and the V segment lost 3 bases, leaving 3 bases of the junction unmatched. The DNA for the CDR3 is TGCAGTGCTAGGGGACAGGGGGCGGGCGAGCAGTACTTC. Residues: CSARGQGAGEQYF.

The table lists this clonotype with a few counts. The rearrangement joins TRBV7-2 to TRBJ2-5; D uncertain. The length of the CDR3 is 14 residues. Germline V CDR1 and CDR2: SGHTA, FQGNSA. With 1 base removed from V and 4 bases from J, the gap between germline ends came to 10 bases. CDR3: CASSLGWVGETQYF. CDR3 nucleotides: TGTGCCAGCAGCTTAGGATGGGTCGGAGAGACCCAGTACTTC.

The V and J genes are TRBV28 and TRBJ1-1; D gene ambiguous. CDR1 is MDHEN and CDR2 is SYDVKM in the germline V gene. V lost 6 bases and J 10 bases, leaving 12 bases between the germline ends. The CDR3 covers 11 residues. CDR3 DNA: TGTGCCAGCAGGGAACAGAGGGCAGCTTTCTTT. Translation: CASREQRAAFF. The full variable domain, with the rest looked up from reference TRBV28 and TRBJ1-1, is DVKVTQSSRYLVKRTGEKVFLECVQDMDHENMFWYRQDPGLGLRLIYFSYDVKMKEKGDIPEGYSVSREKKERFSLILESASTNQTSMYLCASREQRAAFFGQGTRLTVV.

The chain employs TRBV20-1 and TRBJ2-7; possibly TRBD1 for D (6 bases). V gave up 0 bases and J gave up 1 base, with 13 bases separating them. This CDR3 spans 15 amino acids. Germline V CDR1 and CDR2: DFQATT, SNEGSKA (reference sequence). The CDR3 region has the DNA TGCAGTGCTAGAGATCGAGGCAGGGGTTCCTACGAGCAGTACTTC. Translation gives CSARDRGRGSYEQYF.

This clonotype was found a few times. CDR3 bases: TGCGCCAGCTTCGGGACTAGCACCTACAATGAGCAGTTCTTC. It translates to CASFGTSTYNEQFF. The V gene is TRBV5-1, the J gene TRBJ2-1, with 9 bases aligning to TRBD2. Germline V gene sequence: CDR1 SGHRS, CDR2 YFSETQ. The length of the CDR3 is 14 residues. The V and J ends lost 7 bases and 2 bases, in that order; junction bases with no gene match: 4.

The chain employs TRBV30 and TRBJ1-1; the D gene is possibly TRBD1 (6 bases). CDR1 GTSNPN and CDR2 SVGIG come from the germline V gene (reference sequence). V was trimmed by 1 base and J by 1 base, leaving 7 bases between them. The CDR3 is 13 amino acids. The CDR3: CAWSETGNTEAFF. The CDR3 DNA reads as TGTGCCTGGAGTGAGACAGGGAACACTGAAGCTTTCTTT.

The J gene is TRBJ1-3, the V gene TRBV7-2, with D perhaps matching TRBD1 (5 bases). CDR3 size: 15 residues. The ends were cut back, 5 bases at V and 4 bases at J, with 15 bases in the middle. The germline V gene encodes CDR1 SGHTA and CDR2 FQGNSA. Here the CDR3 DNA reads TGTGCCAGCAGCCCTACGGGGGGAAAGGGAAACACCATATATTTT. Translation: CASSPTGGKGNTIYF.